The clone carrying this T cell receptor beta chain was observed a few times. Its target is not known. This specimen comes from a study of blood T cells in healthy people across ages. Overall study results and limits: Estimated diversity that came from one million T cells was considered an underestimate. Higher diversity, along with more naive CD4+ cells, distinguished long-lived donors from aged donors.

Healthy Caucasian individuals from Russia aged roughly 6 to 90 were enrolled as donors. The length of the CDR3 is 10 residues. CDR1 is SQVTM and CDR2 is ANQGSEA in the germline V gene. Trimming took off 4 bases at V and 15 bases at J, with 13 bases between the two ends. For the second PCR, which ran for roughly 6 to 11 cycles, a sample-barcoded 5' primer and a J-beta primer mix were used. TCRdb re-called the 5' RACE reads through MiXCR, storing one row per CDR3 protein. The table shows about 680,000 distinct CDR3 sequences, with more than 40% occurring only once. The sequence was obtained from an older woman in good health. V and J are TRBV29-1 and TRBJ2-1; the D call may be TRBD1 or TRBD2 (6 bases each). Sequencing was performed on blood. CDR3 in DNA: TGCAGCGTTGTAGGGGGGAGACCGTTCTTC. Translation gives CSVVGGRPFF.